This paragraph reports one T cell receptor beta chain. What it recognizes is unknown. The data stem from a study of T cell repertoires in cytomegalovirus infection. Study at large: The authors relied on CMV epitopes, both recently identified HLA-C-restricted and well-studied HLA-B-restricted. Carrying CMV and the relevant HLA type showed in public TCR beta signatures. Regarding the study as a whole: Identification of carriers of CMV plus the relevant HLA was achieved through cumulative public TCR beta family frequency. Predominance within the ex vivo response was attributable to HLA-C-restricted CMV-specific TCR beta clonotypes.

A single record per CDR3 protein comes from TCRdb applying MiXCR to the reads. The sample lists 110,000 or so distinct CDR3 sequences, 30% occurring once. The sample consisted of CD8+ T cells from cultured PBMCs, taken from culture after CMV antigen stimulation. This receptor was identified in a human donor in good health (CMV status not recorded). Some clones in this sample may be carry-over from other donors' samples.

The chain's CDR3 is CASSLLQGSYNEQFF. Written as DNA, the CDR3 is TGTGCCAGCAGTTTATTACAGGGTTCCTACAATGAGCAGTTCTTC. J is TRBJ2-1 and V is TRBV27; D is perhaps TRBD1 (6 bases). CDR3 size: 15 residues. The V gene lost 1 base and the J gene lost 1 base, with 8 bases spanning the gap. Germline V gene sequence: CDR1 MNHEY, CDR2 SMNVEV (reference sequence).